This T cell receptor (beta chain) was found in a study of T cells after yellow fever vaccination. Background on the study: Preparation used SMART-Seq v4 Ultra Low Input for the low-cell-number fractions.

This clonotype was detected many times. The antigen is unknown. TCRdb redid the calling of the 5' RACE reads with MiXCR, one entry per CDR3 protein. Of around 300,000 distinct CDR3 sequences listed, 3.5% to 4.5% are singletons. Study-wide results and caveats: The secondary response showed a weaker magnitude and a faster peak, day 5 versus 15.

The source is a young man who received the YFV17D yellow fever vaccine. The starting material was PBMCs, obtained 15 days after the yellow fever booster vaccination.

The CDR3 here is CASSTGPGQAFF. The CDR3 DNA is TGTGCCAGCAGCACGGGGCCAGGGCAAGCTTTCTTT. The chain has TRBV7-3 and TRBJ1-1, with D possibly matching TRBD1 (5 bases). The CDR3 loop spans 12 amino acids. Germline V lookup: CDR1 SGHTA, CDR2 FQGTGA. Deletions cut 5 bases from V and 9 bases from J, with 13 bases between.